This TCR beta chain comes out of a study of T cell responses to AZD1222 COVID-19 vaccine (dated by TCRdb to the early 2020s). Context from the whole study: AZD1222 recipients with second doses at about 4 weeks or about 12 weeks were pooled, because spike-specific TCR depth and breadth did not differ between schedules. A total of 230 to 250 trial participants underwent TCR sequencing, of whom about 210 received two doses of AZD1222 and 26 received two doses of the MenACWY control vaccine. Trial participants were enrolled into age subgroups of 18-55, 56-69 and 70-plus years, which contained about 150, 28 and 57 TCR-sequenced participants, respectively. Overall results and qualifications from the work: Conclusions about previously exposed vaccinees are limited, since just six or seven AZD1222 recipients were seropositive for SARS-CoV-2 at baseline. In the small 56-69-year group, the increase in depth fell short of significance, most likely because of low power. Epitopes outside the regions mutated in the B.1.351 and B.1.1.7 variants were reportedly recognized by nearly half of the unique spike-specific TCRs. Most participants were white British and females outnumbered males, and the authors suggested that clonal diversity may have been underestimated. Because no samples from the day 14 peak response were available, repertoires could be characterized only after the peak T cell response. The vaccine-associated CD4 TCRs covered the entire spike protein, and the dominant responses fell in regions 160-218 and 743-854. After two AZD1222 doses, both the breadth and the depth of spike-specific TCRs were significantly higher than at day 0 and than in MenACWY recipients.

The CDR3 regions of human TCRbeta chains were analyzed by immunosequencing. Concerning the study's data processing: TCRs in the repertoires were compared against a reference library of SARS-CoV-2-specific TCRs that had been generated with the MIRA antigen-specificity platform. Breadth was defined as the fraction of unique TCRs that were SARS-CoV-2-associated, and depth was defined as the fraction of total T cells that were SARS-CoV-2-associated. Using the MIRA data, every spike-specific TCR was mapped to the spike region that the TCR reacted to and assigned to either a CD4 or a CD8 class. Log10-transformed breadth and depth values were compared by one-way ANOVA with Sidak's multiple comparisons tests. In TCRdb, the immuneACCESS table is reduced to in-frame sequences with V and J assigned. These tables do not hold every clone; where another copy was compared, an unresolved V gene accounts for under half, and the others remain unexplained. From that table come the V and J calls and clone size; the DNA was used to work out D and trimming. The sample table shows roughly 100,000 clones, and about 88% are seen once. The ten largest clones take up approximately 18% of the sample.

On this clone: There is no known antigen for this receptor. Base qualities are missing; no much larger clone stands one base away.

The time point label here, explained by the study, means: baseline before first vaccination. Samples from vaccinated people were obtained from the UK trials COV001 and COV002, which included a single-blind randomized controlled phase 2/3 trial of AZD1222 (ChAdOx1 nCoV-19) in healthy adults. For TCRbeta chain sequencing, PBMC samples were collected from trial participants at day 0 and at day 28 after the second dose. V is clipped by 8 bases and J by 11 bases, and the sequence between their germline boundaries is 15 bases long. Counted from cysteine to phenylalanine, this CDR3 has 11 amino acids. The read is trimmed to its CDR3 DNA, 33 bases read in frame from base 1. CDR1 and CDR2 are read off the germline V gene (reference sequence) as LNHNV and YYDKDF.

Recombination linked TRBV15 to TRBJ1-1; the D segment cannot be called with confidence. The sequencing here drew on peripheral blood, taken on day 0 of AZD1222 vaccination. This TCR came from an adult in good health. The DNA sequence is given as TGTGCCACCCAAAATAGTGCTGGGGCTTTCTTT. Translated, it gives CATQNSAGAFF. The reference TRBV15 and TRBJ1-1 proteins fill in what lies around the CDR3, so the full variable domain reads DAMVIQNPRYQVTQFGKPVTLSCSQTLNHNVMYWYQQKSSQAPKLLFHYYDKDFNNEADTPDNFQSRRPNTSFCFLDIRSPGLGDTAMYLCATQNSAGAFFGQGTRLTVV.